The clone carrying this TCR beta chain has a single count. Its antigen is undetermined. This sample was included in a study of T cell responses to AZD1222 COVID-19 vaccine. Study observations and caveats: Repertoire samples came only from after the peak T cell response. Clonal diversity was possibly underestimated, and white British individuals and females predominated among donors.

Germline V gene sequence: CDR1 SGHKS, CDR2 YYEKEE (reference sequence). V was pared by 4 bases and J by 0 bases, with 7 bases between. The length of the CDR3 is 14 residues. Assay used: immunoSEQ multiplex PCR; TCRdb lists only in-frame clones, some missing. This table holds around 120,000 clones, 87% found once. The starting material was peripheral blood, obtained on day 0 of AZD1222 vaccination. The chain is built from TRBV5-5 and TRBJ2-2; D gene unclear. The TCR was taken from an adult in good health. The CDR3 DNA reads TGTGCCAGCAGCCCGAGGTCGAACACCGGGGAGCTGTTTTTT. Translation: CASSPRSNTGELFF.